Listed here are 12 T cell receptor beta chains from one sample, sequenced in a study of blood T cell repertoires in COVID-19. Libraries were prepared by immunoSEQ multiplex PCR; TCRdb keeps only in-frame clonotypes and omits some of them. The sample shows 540,000 or so clones, roughly nine tenths of them seen only once. Sequences were obtained from peripheral blood. The receptors originated from a woman aged 45-65 years with COVID-19, enrolled during active disease.

CDR3 amino acids: CASSFQGGDGYTF. The CDR3 DNA sequence: TGTGCCAGCAGCTTCCAGGGAGGCGATGGCTACACCTTC. The rearrangement links TRBV6-2 or TRBV6-3 to TRBJ1-2; tentative D call: TRBD1 (5 bases). In germline, CDR1 is MNHEY, CDR2 SVGEGT. CDR3 length: 13 amino acids. The germline V and J ends were trimmed by 6 bases and 6 bases, with 14 bases remaining between them.

The CDR3 sequence is CASSEVGDRAQETQYF. CDR3 in DNA: TGTGCCAGCAGTGAAGTGGGGGACAGGGCTCAAGAGACCCAGTACTTC. The chain links TRBV6-1 to TRBJ2-5; 9 bases are shared with TRBD1. With 1 base clipped from V and 2 bases from J, the junction kept 5 bases outside the gene matches. CDR1 and CDR2 from the germline V gene are MNHNS and SASEGT. This CDR3 is built from 16 residues.

The DNA for the CDR3 is TGCGCCAGCAGCTTGGGTATCCTCTACGAGCAGTACTTC. Translating gives CASSLGILYEQYF. The chain couples TRBV5-1 to TRBJ2-7; D gene uncertain. The CDR3 runs to 13 residues. Per the germline V gene, CDR1 is SGHRS and CDR2 is YFSETQ. Trimming removed 0 bases at V and 3 bases at J, with 7 bases between.

The V and J genes are TRBV18 and TRBJ2-6, with 8 bases that match TRBD1. CDR3 length: 16 residues. V was pared by 6 bases and J by 1 base, with 5 bases of the junction left unmatched. Germline loops: CDR1 KGHSH, CDR2 LQKENI. The CDR3 coding sequence is TGTGCCAGCTCCATAGACAGGGGTTCTGGGGCCAACGTCCTGACTTTC. Amino acid sequence: CASSIDRGSGANVLTF.

The rearrangement joins TRBV4-2 to TRBJ2-1; TRBD2 matches 9 bases. CDR1 and CDR2 (germline): LGHNA, YNFKEQ. The CDR3 runs to 15 residues. V dropped 0 bases and J dropped 10; count of bases not matched to a gene: 7. The CDR3 spells CASSQDLSLAGEQFF. The DNA for the CDR3 is TGTGCCAGCAGCCAAGATCTGTCGCTAGCGGGGGAGCAGTTCTTC.

This rearrangement joins TRBV19 to TRBJ1-1; perhaps TRBD1 as D (5 bases). Trimming cost V 4 bases and J 2 bases, with 11 bases left between them. Germline V CDR1 and CDR2: LNHDA, SQIVND (reference sequence). The length of the CDR3 is 14 residues. In DNA, the CDR3 is TGTGCCAGTAGTAGAAAGGGACTAAACACTGAAGCTTTCTTT. Its protein is CASSRKGLNTEAFF.

This sequence joins TRBV2 and TRBJ1-5; D call uncertain. The CDR3 length is 14 residues. Germline CDR1 is SNHLY and CDR2 is FYNNEI. With 11 bases removed from V and 1 base from J, the gap between germline ends came to 15 bases. The CDR3 protein is CASRGMISNQPQHF. As DNA, the CDR3 is TGTGCCTCCCGGGGTATGATCAGCAATCAGCCCCAGCATTTT.

The chain joins TRBV13 to TRBJ1-4; D unresolved. Germline values: CDR1 PRHDT, CDR2 FYEKMQ (reference sequence). The CDR3 is made up of 14 amino acids. Trimming took 1 base from V and 3 from J, leaving 6 bases between them. The CDR3 sequence is CASSLVTANEKLFF. The CDR3 DNA sequence: TGTGCCAGCAGCTTAGTAACAGCTAATGAAAAACTGTTTTTT.

J is TRBJ1-2 and V is TRBV11-2; TRBD1 matches at 7 bases. The germline gives CDR1 SGHAT, CDR2 FQNNGV. This CDR3 comprises 19 residues. Losses at the gene ends were 5 bases for V and 3 bases for J; bases not matched to a gene: 21. DNA of the CDR3: TGTGCCAGCAGCCCCATTAGCCCCTATTTAAGGGGGCAAGACTATGGCTACACCTTC. This gives the protein CASSPISPYLRGQDYGYTF.

This chain connects TRBV5-1 to TRBJ2-3; possibly TRBD2 for D (5 bases). Germline V gene data show CDR1 as SGHRS and CDR2 as YFSETQ. CDR3 length: 15 amino acids. V lost 4 bases and J lost 3, with 15 bases in between. CDR3 coding DNA: TGCGCCAGCAGCCCCGTCGTGGGAGAGACAGATACGCAGTATTTT. Protein sequence: CASSPVVGETDTQYF.

This chain joins TRBV20-1 and TRBJ1-3; D is unclear. Trimming removed 3 bases at V and 7 bases at J, with 10 bases between. Germline V lookup: CDR1 DFQATT, CDR2 SNEGSKA (reference sequence). This CDR3 is built from 12 residues. The CDR3 DNA reads TGCAGTGCTAGTAACAGTTTGAACACCATATATTTT. This translates into CSASNSLNTIYF.

The chain uses TRBV7-6 and TRBJ2-6, with TRBD1 matching over 9 bases. Germline V lookup: CDR1 SGHVS, CDR2 FNYEAQ. V shed 4 bases and J 1 base; nucleotides not matched to a gene: 8. The CDR3 totals 18 residues. The DNA of the CDR3 is TGTGCCAGCAGCTCCGGTCCACAGGGGGCATCTGGGGCCAACGTCCTGACTTTC. Residues: CASSSGPQGASGANVLTF.